This is a list of T cell receptor beta chains from one sample in a study of T cell responses to AZD1222 COVID-19 vaccine. Data came from immunoSEQ multiplex PCR; TCRdb stores just in-frame clones and leaves some out. This table has some 120,000 clones, 86% appearing once. This material consisted of peripheral blood, taken 28 days after the second AZD1222 dose. These receptors were taken from an adult who received the AZD1222 COVID-19 vaccine. Each CDR3 is given with its conserved first and last residue. The D gene is left open where the match is weak. Only part of the rows carry a size: once, few, many, or a class if the clone is expanded.

TRBV19	.	13	TRBJ1-1	once	CASSINRNTEAFF	TGTGCCAGTAGTATTAATCGGAACACTGAAGCTTTCTTT
TRBV30	TRBD1	14	TRBJ1-2	.	CAWRASGGGYGYTF	TGTGCCTGGAGGGCTTCAGGGGGCGGGTATGGCTACACCTTC
TRBV2	.	16	TRBJ1-6	.	CASGGGRSSYNSPLHF	TGTGCCAGCGGGGGGGGTAGGAGCTCCTATAATTCACCCCTCCACTTT
TRBV19	.	15	TRBJ2-1	.	CASSKDSGSYNEQFF	TGTGCCAGTAGTAAGGACTCTGGCTCCTACAATGAGCAGTTCTTC
TRBV10-3	.	13	TRBJ2-3	.	CAIGGTYTDTQYF	TGTGCCATCGGAGGGACCTACACAGATACGCAGTATTTT
TRBV19	.	16	TRBJ1-5	.	CASSEYGGRSNQPQHF	TGTGCCAGTAGTGAATATGGGGGCCGGAGCAATCAGCCCCAGCATTTT
TRBV12-3/TRBV12-4	.	12	TRBJ1-2	.	CASSLRAYGYTF	TGTGCCAGCAGTCTACGGGCCTATGGCTACACCTTC
TRBV19	.	15	TRBJ1-6	.	CASSIGPGTNSPLHF	TGTGCCAGTAGTATAGGCCCAGGGACTAATTCACCCCTCCACTTT
TRBV30	.	12	TRBJ1-1	.	CAWRWGNTEAFF	TGTGCCTGGAGGTGGGGGAACACTGAAGCTTTCTTT
TRBV4-1	.	15	TRBJ2-5	.	CASSHPLGGQETQYF	TGCGCCAGCAGCCATCCCTTGGGGGGCCAAGAGACCCAGTACTTC
TRBV6-5	.	14	TRBJ1-1	.	CASSLQGRGTEAFF	TGTGCCAGCAGTTTACAGGGAAGAGGCACTGAAGCTTTCTTT
TRBV5-1	.	14	TRBJ1-6	.	CASSLFSSNSPLHF	TGCGCCAGCAGCCTTTTCTCATCTAATTCACCCCTCCACTTT
TRBV5-1	.	15	TRBJ1-2	.	CASSFGGMANYGYTF	TGCGCCAGCAGCTTTGGGGGTATGGCTAACTATGGCTACACCTTC
TRBV5-1	TRBD2	15	TRBJ2-7	.	CASSHDRGGAGEQYF	TGCGCCAGCAGCCACGATCGCGGGGGGGCGGGAGAGCAGTACTTC
TRBV6-1	TRBD2	16	TRBJ2-3	.	CASSEARASGGDTQYF	TGTGCCAGCAGTGAAGCGCGGGCTAGCGGGGGAGATACGCAGTATTTT
TRBV3-1/TRBV3-2	TRBD2	14	TRBJ2-7	few	CASSETSGTYEQYF	TGTGCCAGCAGCGAGACTAGCGGAACCTACGAGCAGTACTTC
TRBV11-2	.	12	TRBJ2-1	few	CASSLEWNEQFF	TGTGCCAGCAGCTTAGAATGGAATGAGCAGTTCTTC
TRBV3-1/TRBV3-2	.	14	TRBJ2-1	few	CASTSRRGGNEQFF	TGTGCCAGCACCTCCCGAAGGGGGGGCAATGAGCAGTTCTTC
TRBV6-4	.	13	TRBJ2-1	.	CASSDQAHNEQFF	TGTGCCAGCAGTGATCAGGCTCACAATGAGCAGTTCTTC
TRBV25-1	TRBD1	16	TRBJ1-6	.	CASRGTGALYNSPLHF	TGTGCCAGCCGTGGGACAGGGGCCCTTTATAATTCACCCCTCCACTTT
TRBV9	TRBD2	14	TRBJ2-7	.	CASSRSGGPNEQYF	TGTGCCAGCAGTCGTAGCGGGGGGCCGAACGAGCAGTACTTC
TRBV24-1	TRBD1	13	TRBJ2-7	.	CAGEGRGPYEQYF	TGTGCCGGAGAGGGCAGGGGGCCCTACGAGCAGTACTTC
TRBV11-2	.	13	TRBJ1-2	few	CASSPGQGSGYTF	TGTGCCAGCAGCCCCGGGCAAGGATCTGGCTACACCTTC
TRBV18	.	13	TRBJ1-2	.	CASSTTDGYGYTF	TGTGCCAGCTCTACAACAGACGGATATGGCTACACCTTC
TRBV7-8	TRBD2	16	TRBJ2-7	.	CASSLAGLATVVEQYF	TGTGCCAGCAGCTTAGCGGGACTAGCGACGGTTGTCGAGCAGTACTTC
TRBV15	.	13	TRBJ1-2	.	CATSSRSQGAYTF	TGTGCCACCAGCAGCAGATCCCAGGGCGCCTACACCTTC
TRBV12-3/TRBV12-4	.	12	TRBJ1-5	once	CASRGGGQPQHF	TGTGCCAGCCGGGGGGGCGGTCAGCCCCAGCATTTT
TRBV6-2/TRBV6-3	TRBD1	16	TRBJ1-5	.	CASSYLIDRGNQPQHF	TGTGCCAGCAGTTACCTTATCGACAGGGGGAATCAGCCCCAGCATTTT
TRBV7-9	.	13	TRBJ2-2	.	CASSPGGTGELFF	TGTGCCAGCAGCCCAGGGGGGACCGGGGAGCTGTTTTTT
TRBV18	.	16	TRBJ2-6	.	CASSPQRNSGANVLTF	TGTGCCAGCTCACCACAACGGAACTCTGGGGCCAACGTCCTGACTTTC
TRBV11-2	.	14	TRBJ2-5	.	CASTRGGAQETQYF	TGTGCCAGCACGCGTGGGGGGGCTCAAGAGACCCAGTACTTC
TRBV6-1	TRBD1	16	TRBJ1-5	.	CASSGPTGGGNQPQHF	TGTGCCAGCAGTGGACCGACAGGGGGCGGCAATCAGCCCCAGCATTTT
TRBV6-1	.	19	TRBJ1-2	.	CASSESPWTVGEANYGYTF	TGTGCCAGCAGTGAAAGTCCGTGGACCGTTGGGGAAGCTAACTATGGCTACACCTTC
TRBV19	.	14	TRBJ1-3	once	CASSRLSSGNTIYF	TGTGCCAGCTCCCGCCTGAGCTCTGGAAACACCATATATTTT
TRBV24-1	.	13	TRBJ2-1	.	CATSDAGRNEQFF	TGTGCCACCAGTGATGCAGGGCGCAATGAGCAGTTCTTC